The following is a TCR beta chain sequence with its context. What it recognizes is unknown. The CDR3 contains 13 residues. The V gene lost 5 bases and the J gene lost 5 bases, with 12 bases spanning the gap. The germline CDR1 and CDR2 sequences are LNHDA and SQIVND (reference sequence). This table comes from immunoSEQ multiplex PCR, and its TCRdb copy is limited to in-frame clones, with some not included. The table lists about 83,000 clones, around 82% of them singletons. This entry belongs to a study of lymphopenia after photon versus proton radiotherapy. Notes on the study in general: Post-nadir TCR diversity decline inversely tracked overall survival among those who died. Photon-treated patients lost naive T cells and TCR diversity; proton-treated stayed stable.

The clonotype was recovered from a man in his 60s with pancreatic cancer. The sample was peripheral blood, taken from a patient treated with proton-based radiotherapy. The chain joins TRBV19 to TRBJ1-2; D perhaps matches TRBD1 (5 bases). The CDR3 region is CASSVGTGYGYTF. The CDR3 bases are TGTGCCAGTAGTGTCGGGACCGGTTATGGCTACACCTTC.